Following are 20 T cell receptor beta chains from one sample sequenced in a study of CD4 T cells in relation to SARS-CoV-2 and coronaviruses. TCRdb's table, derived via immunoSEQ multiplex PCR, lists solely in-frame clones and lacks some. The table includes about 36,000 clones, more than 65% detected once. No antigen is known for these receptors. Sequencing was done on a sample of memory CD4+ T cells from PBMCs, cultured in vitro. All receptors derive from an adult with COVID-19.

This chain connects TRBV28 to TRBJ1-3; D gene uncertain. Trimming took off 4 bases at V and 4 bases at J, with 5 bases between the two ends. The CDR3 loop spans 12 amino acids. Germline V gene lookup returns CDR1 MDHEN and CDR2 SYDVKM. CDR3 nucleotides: TGTGCCAGCAGTTCCTACGGAAACACCATATATTTT. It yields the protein CASSSYGNTIYF.

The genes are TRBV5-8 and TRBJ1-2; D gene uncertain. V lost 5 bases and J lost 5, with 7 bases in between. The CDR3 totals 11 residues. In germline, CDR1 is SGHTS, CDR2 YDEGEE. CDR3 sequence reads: CASRVFYGYTF. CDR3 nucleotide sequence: TGTGCCAGCAGGGTTTTTTATGGCTACACCTTC. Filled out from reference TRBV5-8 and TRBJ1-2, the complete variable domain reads EAGVTQSPTHLIKTRGQQATLRCSPISGHTSVYWYQQALGLGLQFLLWYDEGEERNRGNFPPRFSGRQFPNYSSELNVNALELEDSALYLCASRVFYGYTFGSGTRLTVV.

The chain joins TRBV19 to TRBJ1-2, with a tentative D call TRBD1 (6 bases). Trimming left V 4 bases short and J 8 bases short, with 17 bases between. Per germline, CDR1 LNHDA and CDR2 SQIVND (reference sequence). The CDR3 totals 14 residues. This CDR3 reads CASSNREAFRGYTF. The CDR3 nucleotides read TGTGCCAGTAGTAACAGGGAAGCCTTCCGGGGCTACACCTTC.

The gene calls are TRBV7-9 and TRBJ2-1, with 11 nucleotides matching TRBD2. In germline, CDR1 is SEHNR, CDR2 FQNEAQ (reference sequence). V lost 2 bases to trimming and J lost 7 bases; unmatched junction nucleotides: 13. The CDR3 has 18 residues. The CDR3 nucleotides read TGTGCCAGCAGCTTATTTCACGTCGGGACTAGCGGAGGTAATGAGCAGTTCTTC. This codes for CASSLFHVGTSGGNEQFF.

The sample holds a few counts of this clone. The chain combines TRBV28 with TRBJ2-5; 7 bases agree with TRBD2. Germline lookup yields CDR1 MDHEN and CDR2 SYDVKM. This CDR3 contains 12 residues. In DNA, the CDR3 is TGTATAACTGGGGGGGGCCAAGAGACCCAGTACTTC. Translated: CITGGGQETQYF. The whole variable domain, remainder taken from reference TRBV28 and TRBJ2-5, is DVKVTQSSRYLVKRTGEKVFLECVQDMDHENMFWYRQDPGLGLRLIYFSYDVKMKEKGDIPEGYSVSREKKERFSLILESASTNQTSMYLCITGGGQETQYFGPGTRLLVL.

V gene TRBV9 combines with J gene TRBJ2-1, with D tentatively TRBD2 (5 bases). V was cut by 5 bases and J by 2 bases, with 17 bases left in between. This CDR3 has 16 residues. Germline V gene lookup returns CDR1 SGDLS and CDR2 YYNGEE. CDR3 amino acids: CASSRAGSVPYNEQFF. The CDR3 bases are TGTGCCAGCAGTAGGGCTGGTAGCGTGCCCTACAATGAGCAGTTCTTC.

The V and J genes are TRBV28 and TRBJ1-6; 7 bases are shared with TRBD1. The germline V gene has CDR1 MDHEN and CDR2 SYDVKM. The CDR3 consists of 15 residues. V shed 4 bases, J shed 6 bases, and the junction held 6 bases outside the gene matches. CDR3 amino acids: CASSSSGQFNSPLHF. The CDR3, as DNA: TGTGCCAGCAGTTCATCGGGACAGTTTAATTCACCCCTCCACTTT.

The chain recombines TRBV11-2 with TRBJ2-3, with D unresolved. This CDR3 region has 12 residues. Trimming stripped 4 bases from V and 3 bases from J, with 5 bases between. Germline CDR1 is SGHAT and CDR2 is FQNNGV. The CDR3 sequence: CASSSTTDTQYF. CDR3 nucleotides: TGTGCCAGCAGCTCGACAACAGATACGCAGTATTTT.

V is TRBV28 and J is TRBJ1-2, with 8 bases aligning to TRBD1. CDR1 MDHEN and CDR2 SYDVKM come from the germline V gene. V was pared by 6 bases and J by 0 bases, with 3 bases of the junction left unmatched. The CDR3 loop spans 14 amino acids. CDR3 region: CASRTGGANYGYTF. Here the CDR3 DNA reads TGTGCCAGCAGAACAGGGGGAGCTAACTATGGCTACACCTTC.

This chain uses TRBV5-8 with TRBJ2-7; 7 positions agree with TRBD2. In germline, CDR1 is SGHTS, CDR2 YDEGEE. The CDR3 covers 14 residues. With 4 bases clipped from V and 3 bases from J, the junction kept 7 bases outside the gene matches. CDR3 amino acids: CASSLEGGYYEQYF. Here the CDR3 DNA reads TGTGCCAGCAGCCTGGAGGGAGGGTACTACGAGCAGTACTTC.

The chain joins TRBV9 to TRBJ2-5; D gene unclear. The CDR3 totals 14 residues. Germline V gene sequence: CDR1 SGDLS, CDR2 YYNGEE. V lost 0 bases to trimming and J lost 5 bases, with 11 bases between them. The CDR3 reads CASSVGPTTETQYF. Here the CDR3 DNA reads TGTGCCAGCAGCGTAGGGCCCACCACCGAGACCCAGTACTTC. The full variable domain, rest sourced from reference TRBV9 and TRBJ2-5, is DSGVTQTPKHLITATGQRVTLRCSPRSGDLSVYWYQQSLDQGLQFLIQYYNGEERAKGNILERFSAQQFPDLHSELNLSSLELGDSALYFCASSVGPTTETQYFGPGTRLLVL.

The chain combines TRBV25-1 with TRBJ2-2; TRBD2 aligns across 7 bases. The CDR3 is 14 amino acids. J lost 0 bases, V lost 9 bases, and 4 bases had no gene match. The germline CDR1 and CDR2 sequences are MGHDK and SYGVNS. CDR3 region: CASHSGTNTGELFF. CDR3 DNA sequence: TGTGCCAGTCACAGCGGGACGAACACCGGGGAGCTGTTTTTT.

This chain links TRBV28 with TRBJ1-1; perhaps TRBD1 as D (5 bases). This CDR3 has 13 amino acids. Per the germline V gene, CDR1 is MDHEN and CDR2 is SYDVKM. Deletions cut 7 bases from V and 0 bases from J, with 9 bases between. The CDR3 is CASTATVNTEAFF. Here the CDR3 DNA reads TGTGCCAGCACCGCGACAGTGAACACTGAAGCTTTCTTT.

The CDR3 nucleotides read TGTGCCAGCAGCTCCGGCGGGGCAGACTACGAGCAGTACTTC. Protein product: CASSSGGADYEQYF. This rearrangement joins TRBV7-9 to TRBJ2-7; TRBD2 might be the D (6 bases). The CDR3 sequence is 14 residues long. Germline V gene lookup returns CDR1 SEHNR and CDR2 FQNEAQ (reference sequence). Trimming removed 4 bases from V and 3 bases from J, with 13 bases in between. The full variable domain, in which reference TRBV7-9 and TRBJ2-7 provide the parts outside the CDR3, is DTGVSQNPRHKITKRGQNVTFRCDPISEHNRLYWYRQTLGQGPEFLTYFQNEAQLEKSRLLSDRFSAERPKGSFSTLEIQRTEQGDSAMYLCASSSGGADYEQYFGPGTRLTVT.

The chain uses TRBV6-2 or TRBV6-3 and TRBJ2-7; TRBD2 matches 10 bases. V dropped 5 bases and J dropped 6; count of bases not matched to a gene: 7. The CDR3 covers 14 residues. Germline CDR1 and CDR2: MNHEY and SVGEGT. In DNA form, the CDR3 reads TGTGCCAGCAGTAGGGGTCTAGCGGGAGCCGAGCAGTACTTC. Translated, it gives CASSRGLAGAEQYF.

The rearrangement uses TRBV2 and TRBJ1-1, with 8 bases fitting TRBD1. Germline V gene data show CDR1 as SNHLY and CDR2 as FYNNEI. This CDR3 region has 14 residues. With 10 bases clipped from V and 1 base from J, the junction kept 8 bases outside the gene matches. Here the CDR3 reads CAKSRDRRNTEAFF. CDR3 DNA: TGTGCCAAGTCCCGGGACAGGAGGAACACTGAAGCTTTCTTT.

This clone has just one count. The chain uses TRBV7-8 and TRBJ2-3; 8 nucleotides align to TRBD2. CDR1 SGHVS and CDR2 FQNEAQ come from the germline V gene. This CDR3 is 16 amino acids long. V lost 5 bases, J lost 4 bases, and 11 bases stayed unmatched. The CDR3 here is CASSLRAAGGSDTQYF. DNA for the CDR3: TGTGCCAGCAGCCTCCGGGCGGCGGGAGGTTCAGATACGCAGTATTTT.

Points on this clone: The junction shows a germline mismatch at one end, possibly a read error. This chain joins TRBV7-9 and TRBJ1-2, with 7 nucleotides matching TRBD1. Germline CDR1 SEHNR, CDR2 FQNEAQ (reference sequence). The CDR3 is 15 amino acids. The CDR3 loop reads CAGSLNRGREWGYTF. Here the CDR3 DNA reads TGTGCCGGCAGCCTCAACAGGGGCCGCGAGTGGGGCTACACCTTC.

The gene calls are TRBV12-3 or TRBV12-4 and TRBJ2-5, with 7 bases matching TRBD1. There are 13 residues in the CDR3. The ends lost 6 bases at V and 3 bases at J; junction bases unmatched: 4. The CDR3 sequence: CASRRGTEETQYF. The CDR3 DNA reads TGTGCCAGCAGGCGAGGGACAGAAGAGACCCAGTACTTC.

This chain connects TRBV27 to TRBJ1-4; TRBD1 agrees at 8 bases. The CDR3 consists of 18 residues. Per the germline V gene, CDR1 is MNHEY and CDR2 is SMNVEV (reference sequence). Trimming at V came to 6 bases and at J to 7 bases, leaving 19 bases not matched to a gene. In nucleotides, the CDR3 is TGTGCCAGCAGCCAGACTTCTAGACAGGGGATGGGGTTTGAAAAACTGTTTTTT. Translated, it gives CASSQTSRQGMGFEKLFF. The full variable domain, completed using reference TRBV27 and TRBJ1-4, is EAQVTQNPRYLITVTGKKLTVTCSQNMNHEYMSWYRQDPGLGLRQIYYSMNVEVTDKGDVPEGYKVSRKEKRNFPLILESPSPNQTSLYFCASSQTSRQGMGFEKLFFGSGTQLSVL.